This TCR beta chain was found in a study of shared clonotypes between healthy human individuals. Study-level background: Ranging from 18 to 49 in age, donors were two women and a few men. Study-wide points: Clonotype sharing across several donors was observed for around 5% of naive CD4 clonotypes.

Concerning this clone: Its matching antigen is unknown.

Germline V lookup: CDR1 LNHDA, CDR2 SQIVND (reference sequence). With 6 bases removed from V and 5 bases from J, the gap between germline ends came to 25 bases. This CDR3 is 17 amino acids long. Some clones are missing from TCRdb's copy, which holds only in-frame ones; the method was immunoSEQ multiplex PCR. The sample shows about 1.5 million clones, approximately 98% of them seen only once. This chain joins TRBV19 and TRBJ1-1, with D hard to call. The material sequenced was naive CD4+ T cells sorted from blood. Subset meaning: CD45RA+ positively selected. This receptor was taken from a man aged 30-40 years in good health. CDR3 loop: CASRGRKGFELWTEAFF. The CDR3 DNA reads as TGTGCCAGTAGAGGGCGGAAAGGCTTTGAGCTTTGGACTGAAGCTTTCTTT.